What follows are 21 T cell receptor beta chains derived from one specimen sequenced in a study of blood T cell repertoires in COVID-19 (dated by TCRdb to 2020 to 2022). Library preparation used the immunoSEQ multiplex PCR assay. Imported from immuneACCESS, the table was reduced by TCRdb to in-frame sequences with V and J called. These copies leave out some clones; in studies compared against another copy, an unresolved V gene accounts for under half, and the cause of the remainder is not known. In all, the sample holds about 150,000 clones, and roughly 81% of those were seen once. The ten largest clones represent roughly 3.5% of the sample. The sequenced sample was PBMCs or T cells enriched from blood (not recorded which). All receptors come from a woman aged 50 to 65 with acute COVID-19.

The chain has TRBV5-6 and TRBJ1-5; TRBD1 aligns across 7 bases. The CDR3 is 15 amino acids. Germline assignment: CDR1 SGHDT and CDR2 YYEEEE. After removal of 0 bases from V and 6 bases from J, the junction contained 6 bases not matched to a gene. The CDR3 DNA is TGTGCCAGCAGCTTGGGGCAGGGGGTGGGTCAGCCCCAGCATTTT. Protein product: CASSLGQGVGQPQHF.

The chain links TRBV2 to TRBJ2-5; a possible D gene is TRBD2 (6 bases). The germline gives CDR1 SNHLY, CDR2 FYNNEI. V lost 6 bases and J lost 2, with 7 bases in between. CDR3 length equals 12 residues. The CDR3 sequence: CASRRGQETQYF. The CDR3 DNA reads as TGTGCCAGCAGGCGGGGACAAGAGACCCAGTACTTC.

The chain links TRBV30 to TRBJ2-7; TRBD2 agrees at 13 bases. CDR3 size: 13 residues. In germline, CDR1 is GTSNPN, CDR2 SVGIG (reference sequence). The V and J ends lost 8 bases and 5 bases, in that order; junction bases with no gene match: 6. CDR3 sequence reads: CAGMTSGRNEQYF. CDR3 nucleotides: TGTGCCGGCATGACTAGCGGGAGGAACGAGCAGTACTTC.

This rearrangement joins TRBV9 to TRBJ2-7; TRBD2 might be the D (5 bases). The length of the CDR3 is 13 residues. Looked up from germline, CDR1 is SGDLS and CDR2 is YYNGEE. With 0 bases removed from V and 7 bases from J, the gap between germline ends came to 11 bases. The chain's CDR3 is CASSVASRGEQYF. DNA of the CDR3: TGTGCCAGCAGCGTAGCCTCCCGCGGGGAGCAGTACTTC.

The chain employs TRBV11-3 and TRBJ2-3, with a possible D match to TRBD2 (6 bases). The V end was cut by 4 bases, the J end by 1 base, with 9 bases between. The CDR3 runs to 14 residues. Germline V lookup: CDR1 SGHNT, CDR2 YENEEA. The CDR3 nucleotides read TGTGCCAGCAGCTCGGGACTCCGCACAGATACGCAGTATTTT. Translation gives CASSSGLRTDTQYF.

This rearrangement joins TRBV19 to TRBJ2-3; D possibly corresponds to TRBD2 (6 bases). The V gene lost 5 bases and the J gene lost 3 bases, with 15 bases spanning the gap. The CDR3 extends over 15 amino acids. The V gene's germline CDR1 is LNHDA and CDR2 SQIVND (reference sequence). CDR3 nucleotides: TGTGCCAGTAGTCTATCTAGCGTCGTTACAGATACGCAGTATTTT. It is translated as CASSLSSVVTDTQYF.

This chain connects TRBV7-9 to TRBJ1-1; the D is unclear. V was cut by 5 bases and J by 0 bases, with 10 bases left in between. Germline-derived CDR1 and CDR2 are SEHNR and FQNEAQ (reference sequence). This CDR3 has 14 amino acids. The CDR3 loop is CASSLLRVNTEAFF. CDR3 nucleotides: TGTGCCAGCAGCCTTCTACGGGTGAACACTGAAGCTTTCTTT.

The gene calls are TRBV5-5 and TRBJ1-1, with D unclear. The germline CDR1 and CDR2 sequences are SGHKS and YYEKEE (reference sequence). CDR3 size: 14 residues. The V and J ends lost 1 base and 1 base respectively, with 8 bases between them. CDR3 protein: CASSLFLGNTEAFF. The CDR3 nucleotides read TGTGCCAGCAGCTTGTTTCTAGGGAACACTGAAGCTTTCTTT.

CDR3 in amino acids: CSAWEGVNTEAFF. In nucleotides, the CDR3 is TGCAGCGCCTGGGAGGGAGTCAACACTGAAGCTTTCTTT. V is TRBV29-1 and J is TRBJ1-1; D remains ambiguous. V lost 7 bases and J lost 2, with 14 bases in between. The CDR3 totals 13 residues. Germline V gives CDR1 SQVTM, CDR2 ANQGSEA.

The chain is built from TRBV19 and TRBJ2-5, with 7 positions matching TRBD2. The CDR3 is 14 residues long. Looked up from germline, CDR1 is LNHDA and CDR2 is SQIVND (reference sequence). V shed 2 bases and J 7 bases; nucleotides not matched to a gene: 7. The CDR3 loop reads CASSIIAGDATQYF. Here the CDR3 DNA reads TGTGCCAGTAGTATAATCGCGGGAGATGCGACCCAGTACTTC.

CDR3: CATSDFGSGPAGDTQYF. The CDR3 DNA sequence: TGTGCCACCAGTGATTTCGGATCGGGTCCGGCGGGAGATACGCAGTATTTT. The chain recombines TRBV24-1 with TRBJ2-3, with D perhaps matching TRBD2 (5 bases). Trimming removed 1 base at V and 5 bases at J, with 18 bases between. This CDR3 contains 17 residues. Germline lookup yields CDR1 KGHDR and CDR2 SFDVKD.

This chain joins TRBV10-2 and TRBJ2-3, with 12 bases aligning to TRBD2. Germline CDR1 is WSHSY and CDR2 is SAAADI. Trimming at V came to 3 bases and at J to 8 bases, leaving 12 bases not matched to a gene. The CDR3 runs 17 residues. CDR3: CASSDSGLAGSWRTQYF. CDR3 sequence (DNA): TGCGCCAGCAGTGATTCGGGACTAGCGGGTTCGTGGCGTACGCAGTATTTT.

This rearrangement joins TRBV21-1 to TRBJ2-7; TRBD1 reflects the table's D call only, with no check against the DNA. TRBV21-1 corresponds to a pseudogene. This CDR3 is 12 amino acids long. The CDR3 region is CASSDSSYEQYF. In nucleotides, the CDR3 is TGTGCCAGCAGCGACAGCTCCTACGAGCAGTACTTC.

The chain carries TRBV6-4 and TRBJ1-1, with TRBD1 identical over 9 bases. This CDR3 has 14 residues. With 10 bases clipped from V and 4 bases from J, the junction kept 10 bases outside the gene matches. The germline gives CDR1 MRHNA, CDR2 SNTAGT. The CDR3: CAMSTGGRGTEAFF. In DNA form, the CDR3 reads TGTGCCATGAGTACAGGGGGCCGGGGCACTGAAGCTTTCTTT.

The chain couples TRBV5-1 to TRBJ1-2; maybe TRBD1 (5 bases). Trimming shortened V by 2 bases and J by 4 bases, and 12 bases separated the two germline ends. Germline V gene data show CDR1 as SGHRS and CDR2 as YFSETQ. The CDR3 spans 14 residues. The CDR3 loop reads CASSFTGGTYGYTF. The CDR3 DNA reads TGCGCCAGCAGCTTCACGGGAGGGACCTATGGCTACACCTTC.

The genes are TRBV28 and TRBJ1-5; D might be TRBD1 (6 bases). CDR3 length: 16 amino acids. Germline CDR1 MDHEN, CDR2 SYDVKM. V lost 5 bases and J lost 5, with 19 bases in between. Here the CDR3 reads CASSTPPRRGDQPQHF. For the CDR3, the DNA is TGTGCCAGCAGTACACCCCCCCGCAGGGGTGATCAGCCCCAGCATTTT.

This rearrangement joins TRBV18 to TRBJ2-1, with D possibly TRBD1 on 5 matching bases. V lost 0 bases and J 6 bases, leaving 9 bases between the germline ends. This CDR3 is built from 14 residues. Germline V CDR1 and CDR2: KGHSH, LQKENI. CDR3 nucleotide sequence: TGTGCCAGCTCACCACCGGGGCGGACCAATGAGCAGTTCTTC. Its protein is CASSPPGRTNEQFF. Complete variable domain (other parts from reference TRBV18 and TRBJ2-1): NAGVMQNPRHLVRRRGQEARLRCSPMKGHSHVYWYRQLPEEGLKFMVYLQKENIIDESGMPKERFSAEFPKEGPSILRIQQVVRGDSAAYFCASSPPGRTNEQFFGPGTRLTVL.

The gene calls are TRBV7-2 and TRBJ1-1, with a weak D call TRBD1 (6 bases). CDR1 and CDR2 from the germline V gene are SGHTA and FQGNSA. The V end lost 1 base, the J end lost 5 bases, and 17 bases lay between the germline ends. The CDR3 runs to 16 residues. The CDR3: CASSLGAGGRRTEAFF. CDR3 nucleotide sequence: TGTGCCAGCAGCTTAGGGGCCGGGGGGCGGAGGACTGAAGCTTTCTTT.

CDR3 coding DNA: TGCGCCAGCAGCCAATCACTAGCGGTCAATGAGCAGTTCTTC. It encodes CASSQSLAVNEQFF. The chain is built from TRBV5-1 and TRBJ2-1, with 8 bases matching TRBD2. The ends lost 4 bases at V and 6 bases at J; junction bases unmatched: 6. The V gene's germline CDR1 is SGHRS and CDR2 YFSETQ. There are 14 residues in the CDR3.

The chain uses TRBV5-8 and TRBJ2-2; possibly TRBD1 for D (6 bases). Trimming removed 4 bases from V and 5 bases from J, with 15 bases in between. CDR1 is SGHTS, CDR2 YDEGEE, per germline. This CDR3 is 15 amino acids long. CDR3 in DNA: TGTGCCAGCAGCCAAGAGACAGGTTGGACCGGGGAGCTGTTTTTT. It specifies CASSQETGWTGELFF.

DNA for the CDR3: TGTGCCAGCAGCCCCCCGTGGGAGGGCGAGCAGTACTTC. This translates into CASSPPWEGEQYF. This chain joins TRBV7-9 and TRBJ2-7; 7 bases align to TRBD2. Looked up from germline, CDR1 is SEHNR and CDR2 is FQNEAQ (reference sequence). This CDR3 is 13 amino acids long. Trimming removed 5 bases from V and 6 bases from J; junction bases left unmatched: 7.